This is a list of T cell receptor beta chains from one sample in a study of identical twins. TCRdb redid the calling of the 5' RACE reads with MiXCR, one entry per CDR3 protein. The sample shows 450,000 to 650,000 distinct CDR3 sequences, approximately 16% of them seen only once. The data also belong to a second study, concerning yellow fever vaccine responses in identical twins.

Sequencing input: CD4+ T cells sorted from blood. All receptors come from a woman between 18 and 29 years old in good health. CDR3s include the opening cysteine and the closing phenylalanine or tryptophan. The order of the fields is CDR3 protein, CDR3 DNA, D gene, J gene, V gene, clone size. D genes are given only for firm matches. Clone size is shown for a subset of rows, as once, few, many or a class of expanded clone.

CASSRQGVSYEQYF,TGTGCCAGCAGCAGACAGGGGGTCTCCTACGAGCAGTACTTC,TRBD1,TRBJ2-7,TRBV12-3/TRBV12-4,many
CASSGHSNQPQHF,TGTGCCAGCAGTGGACACTCCAATCAGCCCCAGCATTTT,-,TRBJ1-5,TRBV6-1,few
CASALTSGSGGDTQYF,TGCGCCAGCGCCTTGACTAGCGGGTCTGGTGGAGATACGCAGTATTTT,TRBD2,TRBJ2-3,TRBV5-1,-
CASRPPADTQYF,TGTGCCAGCAGGCCTCCGGCAGATACGCAGTATTTT,-,TRBJ2-3,TRBV12-3/TRBV12-4,few
CAISGGPRWVTPYEQYF,TGTGCCATCAGTGGAGGGCCTCGGTGGGTAACCCCCTACGAGCAGTACTTC,-,TRBJ2-7,TRBV10-3,-
CSVERTSGLGETQYF,TGCAGCGTTGAACGGACTAGCGGGCTGGGAGAGACCCAGTACTTC,TRBD2,TRBJ2-5,TRBV29-1,-
CASSLGGGQLNSYEQYF,TGTGCCAGCAGCTTAGGCGGGGGACAGCTCAATTCCTACGAGCAGTACTTC,-,TRBJ2-7,TRBV7-8,-
CASSVEEGPRSGELFF,TGTGCCAGCAGCGTAGAGGAGGGACCCAGGTCCGGGGAGCTGTTTTTT,-,TRBJ2-2,TRBV9,-
CASSPTSGITGELFF,TGTGCCAGCTCACCGACAAGCGGCATCACCGGGGAGCTGTTTTTT,-,TRBJ2-2,TRBV18,-
CAISETSGGYNEQFF,TGTGCCATCAGTGAGACTAGCGGGGGGTACAATGAGCAGTTCTTC,TRBD2,TRBJ2-1,TRBV10-3,few
CASSLSTDMNTEAFF,TGCGCCAGCAGCTTGTCAACAGACATGAACACTGAAGCTTTCTTT,-,TRBJ1-1,TRBV5-1,-
CASSPPQGGQGSLGSYNEQFF,TGTGCCAGCTCACCCCCGCAGGGGGGACAGGGGAGTTTAGGCTCCTACAATGAGCAGTTCTTC,TRBD1,TRBJ2-1,TRBV18,few
CASSSRVGSTEAFF,TGCGCCAGCAGCTCCAGGGTTGGGAGCACTGAAGCTTTCTTT,-,TRBJ1-1,TRBV5-1,-
CASSQGTSGGNTEAFF,TGCGCCAGCAGCCAAGGGACCTCGGGTGGGAACACTGAAGCTTTCTTT,-,TRBJ1-1,TRBV4-1,few
CASSQRLAGVGEQFF,TGTGCCAGCAGCCAAAGACTAGCGGGAGTGGGTGAGCAGTTCTTC,TRBD2,TRBJ2-1,TRBV4-2,few
CATSRDLVPSTDTQYF,TGTGCCACCAGCAGAGATCTAGTCCCAAGCACAGATACGCAGTATTTT,-,TRBJ2-3,TRBV15,-
CASSFSRGLAFF,TGTGCCAGCAGTTTTAGTAGGGGTCTGGCTTTCTTT,-,TRBJ1-1,TRBV12-3/TRBV12-4,many
CASRLPGIANTGELFF,TGCGCCAGCAGGTTGCCGGGAATAGCGAACACCGGGGAGCTGTTTTTT,-,TRBJ2-2,TRBV5-1,few
CSARDSRTNSPLHF,TGCAGTGCTAGAGATTCCAGGACTAATTCACCCCTCCACTTT,-,TRBJ1-6,TRBV20-1,-
CSVTSSGTQNTEAFF,TGCAGCGTTACCTCGTCCGGGACTCAGAACACTGAAGCTTTCTTT,-,TRBJ1-1,TRBV29-1,-
CASSITGGWGETQYF,TGTGCCAGCAGCATAACAGGGGGCTGGGGAGAGACCCAGTACTTC,TRBD1,TRBJ2-5,TRBV2,-
CASTLIATNEKLFF,TGTGCCAGCACCCTTATTGCAACTAATGAAAAACTGTTTTTT,-,TRBJ1-4,TRBV12-3/TRBV12-4,many
CASSLGIVRHRAEAFF,TGTGCCAGCAGCTTAGGAATAGTGCGACATCGTGCTGAAGCTTTCTTT,-,TRBJ1-1,TRBV7-9,-
CASSRGLAGLQEQFF,TGTGCCAGCAGCCGAGGACTAGCGGGGCTTCAGGAGCAGTTCTTC,TRBD2,TRBJ2-1,TRBV6-2/TRBV6-3,-
CSVEYPGLRETQYF,TGCAGCGTTGAATATCCGGGACTCAGAGAGACCCAGTACTTC,-,TRBJ2-5,TRBV29-1,-
CASSLVPSSGSNQPQHF,TGCGCCAGCAGCTTGGTTCCCAGTTCAGGTAGCAATCAGCCCCAGCATTTT,-,TRBJ1-5,TRBV5-1,few
CATRVDGDSYNSPLHF,TGCGCCACCCGTGTTGACGGGGACTCCTATAATTCACCCCTCCACTTT,-,TRBJ1-6,TRBV10-2,-
CASWTGLANEQFF,TGTGCCAGCTGGACGGGACTAGCGAATGAGCAGTTCTTC,TRBD2,TRBJ2-1,TRBV6-1,-
CASSSWGGLETQYF,TGTGCCAGCAGCTCTTGGGGGGGGCTGGAGACCCAGTACTTC,-,TRBJ2-5,TRBV11-2,-
CASTRAPYNEQFF,TGTGCCAGCACCAGGGCGCCCTACAATGAGCAGTTCTTC,-,TRBJ2-1,TRBV7-9,few
CASSYTKQGNSPLHF,TGTGCCAGCAGTTACACTAAACAGGGAAATTCACCCCTCCACTTT,-,TRBJ1-6,TRBV6-5,few
CASSLVVQSTDTQYF,TGTGCCAGCAGCTTGGTGGTACAGTCCACAGATACGCAGTATTTT,-,TRBJ2-3,TRBV5-4,-
CASSPRGGGPTYEQYF,TGTGCCAGCTCACCACGGGGCGGGGGGCCCACCTACGAGCAGTACTTC,TRBD2,TRBJ2-7,TRBV18,-
CASSQVRGETYEQYF,TGCGCCAGCAGCCAAGTGAGGGGCGAAACCTACGAGCAGTACTTC,-,TRBJ2-7,TRBV4-1,many
CSARSGGVLNEQFF,TGCAGTGCTCGTAGCGGGGGGGTTTTGAATGAGCAGTTCTTC,TRBD2,TRBJ2-1,TRBV20-1,-